Listed below are T cell receptor beta chains from one sample, sequenced in a study of cytomegalovirus exposure and HLA in healthy donors. The protocol was immunoSEQ multiplex PCR, while the TCRdb copy is restricted to in-frame clones and leaves out a portion. The repertoire holds more than 85,000 clones, with approximately 86% as singletons. Sequencing was done on a sample of PBMCs. The source of these receptors is a man aged 40-55 years in good health and CMV-seronegative. Each CDR3 is given without its conserved first and last residue. Size values are once, few and many counts, or a class for expanded clones, and some rows have none.

j_gene | abundance | v_gene | CDR3aa
TRBJ1-5 | - | TRBV2 | ASSESRGGNQPQH
TRBJ1-4 | - | TRBV19 | ASRARVGEKLF
TRBJ1-1 | - | TRBV15 | ATSRGRRVGTEAF
TRBJ2-3 | - | TRBV4-1 | ASSLPTGAGFYADTQY
TRBJ2-1 | few | TRBV13 | ASSADAGGREQF
TRBJ2-3 | - | TRBV4-3 | ASSLGAGTSGGHTDTQY
TRBJ2-3 | - | TRBV29-1 | SGGTSGGQGPDTQY
TRBJ2-1 | - | TRBV5-4 | ASSGGILTGRYNEQF
TRBJ2-5 | - | TRBV29-1 | SVLGKQETQY
TRBJ1-4 | - | TRBV9 | ASSQREGRVVDELF
TRBJ1-3 | - | TRBV5-4 | ASSSGQGRNTIY
TRBJ1-3 | - | TRBV5-1 | ASSLMPGLSGNTIY
TRBJ1-1 | - | TRBV5-1 | ASSASQGSTEAF
TRBJ1-1 | - | TRBV5-6 | ASSFYRGLHTEAF
TRBJ2-1 | - | TRBV6-1 | ASRGTVPSYNEQF
TRBJ1-1 | - | TRBV30 | AWYMVRVNTEAF
TRBJ1-4 | - | TRBV5-6 | ASSSQGGANEKLF
TRBJ1-1 | - | TRBV30 | AWGHVAGLNTEAF
TRBJ2-5 | - | TRBV6-5 | ASSYSDRETQY
TRBJ1-1 | - | TRBV9 | ASSALAGLNTEAF
TRBJ2-5 | once | TRBV15 | ATSRATGTQGGSQY
TRBJ2-3 | - | TRBV4-2 | ASSQGTGGTRDTQY
TRBJ2-7 | - | TRBV5-1 | ASSLEGGRDEQY
TRBJ2-7 | - | TRBV7-9 | ASSAGDRFS
TRBJ2-3 | - | TRBV5-4 | ASSFRLPDTQY
TRBJ2-3 | - | TRBV4-2 | ASSQRTSGGGLADTQY
TRBJ1-2 | - | TRBV5-1 | ASSGTGPAWGGYT
TRBJ2-3 | - | TRBV10-1 | ASRLAEGTDTQY
TRBJ1-5 | - | TRBV2 | ASNGDRDKRNQPQH
TRBJ2-5 | - | TRBV28 | ASSLGGGGAETQY
TRBJ2-1 | once | TRBV28 | ASSLAGPLNEQF
TRBJ2-1 | - | TRBV6-5 | AAWETYNEQF
TRBJ1-2 | - | TRBV2 | ASSEYHSTNYGYT
TRBJ1-1 | few | TRBV4-2 | ASSSRAPEAF
TRBJ1-5 | - | TRBV5-1 | ASSLEGQDNQPQH
TRBJ2-5 | once | TRBV28 | ASSPGTTFQETQY
TRBJ2-4 | - | TRBV27 | ASSRLAGPGGAKNIQY
TRBJ2-3 | - | TRBV29-1 | SVNDRLVGTDTQY
TRBJ2-7 | - | TRBV6-1 | ASSEVFGQGAAEQY
TRBJ1-6 | - | TRBV7-3 | ASSLMGPANNSPLH